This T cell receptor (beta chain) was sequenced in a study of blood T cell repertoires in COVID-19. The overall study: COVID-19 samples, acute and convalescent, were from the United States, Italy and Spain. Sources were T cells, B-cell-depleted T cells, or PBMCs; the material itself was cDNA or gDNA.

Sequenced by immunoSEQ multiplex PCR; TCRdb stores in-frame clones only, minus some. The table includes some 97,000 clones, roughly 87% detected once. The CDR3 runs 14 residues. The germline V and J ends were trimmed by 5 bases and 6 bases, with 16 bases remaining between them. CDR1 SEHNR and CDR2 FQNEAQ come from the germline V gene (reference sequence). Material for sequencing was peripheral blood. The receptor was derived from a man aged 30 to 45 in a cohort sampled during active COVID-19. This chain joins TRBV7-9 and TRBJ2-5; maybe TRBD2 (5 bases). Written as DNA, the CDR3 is TGTGCCAGCAGCCCCGTTCCACCGGGAAAGACCCAGTACTTC. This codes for CASSPVPPGKTQYF.